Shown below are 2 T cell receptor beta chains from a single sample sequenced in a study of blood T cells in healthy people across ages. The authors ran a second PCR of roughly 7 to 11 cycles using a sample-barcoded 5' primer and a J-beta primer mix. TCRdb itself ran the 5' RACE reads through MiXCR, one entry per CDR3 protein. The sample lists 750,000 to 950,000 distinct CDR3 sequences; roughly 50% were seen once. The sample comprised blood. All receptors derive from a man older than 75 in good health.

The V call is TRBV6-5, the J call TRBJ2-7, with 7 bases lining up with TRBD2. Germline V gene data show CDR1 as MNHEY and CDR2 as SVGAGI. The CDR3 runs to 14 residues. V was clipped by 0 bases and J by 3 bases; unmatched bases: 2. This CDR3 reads CASSYSSGNYEQYF. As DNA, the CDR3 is TGTGCCAGCAGTTACTCAAGCGGGAACTACGAGCAGTACTTC.

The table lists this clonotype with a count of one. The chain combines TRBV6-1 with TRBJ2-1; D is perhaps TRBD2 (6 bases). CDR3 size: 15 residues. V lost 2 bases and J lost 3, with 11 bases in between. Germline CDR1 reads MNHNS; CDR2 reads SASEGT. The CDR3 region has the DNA TGTGCCAGCAGTGAACTGTTAGCGGTCTACAATGAGCAGTTCTTC. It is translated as CASSELLAVYNEQFF.